One sample yielded the 30 T cell receptor beta chains listed below, sequenced in a study of radiotherapy plus CTLA-4 blockade in lung cancer. Method: immunoSEQ multiplex PCR; TCRdb's copy keeps in-frame clones and lacks some. The sample has around 120,000 clones; approximately 80% are singletons. The sequencing here drew on peripheral blood, taken from a patient treated with radiotherapy plus ipilimumab. These receptors originate from a human donor with non-small cell lung cancer who had a partial response to radiotherapy plus ipilimumab.

This clone has only a few counts. The V call is TRBV2, the J call TRBJ2-7, with 7 bases that match TRBD1. Germline lookup yields CDR1 SNHLY and CDR2 FYNNEI. V was clipped by 7 bases and J by 0 bases; unmatched bases: 6. The CDR3 length is 14 residues. The chain's CDR3 is CASKGADNSYEQYF. CDR3 DNA sequence: TGTGCCAGCAAGGGGGCTGATAACTCCTACGAGCAGTACTTC. The full variable domain, rest sourced from reference TRBV2 and TRBJ2-7, is EPEVTQTPSHQVTQMGQEVILRCVPISNHLYFYWYRQILGQKVEFLVSFYNNEISEKSEIFDDQFSVERPDGSNFTLKIRSTKLEDSAMYFCASKGADNSYEQYFGPGTRLTVT.

CDR3 sequence (DNA): TGTGCCAGCAGCTCCCCGACTAGCGGGAGAGGCTCCAATTGGGGGGGGCAGTTCTTC. It yields the protein CASSSPTSGRGSNWGGQFF. The rearrangement links TRBV7-3 to TRBJ2-1, with TRBD2 identical over 12 bases. The CDR3 has 19 residues. Trimming at V came to 4 bases and at J to 12 bases, leaving 22 bases not matched to a gene. Germline V CDR1 and CDR2: SGHTA, FQGTGA.

The CDR3 loop reads CASSQDVGTGQETQYF. In DNA form, the CDR3 reads TGTGCCAGCAGCCAAGACGTAGGGACAGGGCAAGAGACCCAGTACTTC. V usage is TRBV4-2 and J usage is TRBJ2-5, with 9 bases aligning to TRBD1. This CDR3 has 16 residues. V shed 0 bases and J 2 bases; nucleotides not matched to a gene: 4. From germline, CDR1 is LGHNA and CDR2 YNFKEQ.

The rearrangement links TRBV28 to TRBJ2-1; 11 nucleotides match TRBD2. This CDR3 is built from 15 residues. Looked up from germline, CDR1 is MDHEN and CDR2 is SYDVKM. V shed 2 bases and J 4 bases; nucleotides not matched to a gene: 1. The CDR3 reads CASSLGTSGYNEQFF. CDR3 nucleotides: TGTGCCAGCAGTTTAGGGACTAGCGGTTACAATGAGCAGTTCTTC.

The chain has TRBV5-4 and TRBJ2-7, with D tentatively TRBD2 (6 bases). This CDR3 has 14 amino acids. Per the germline V gene, CDR1 is SGHNT and CDR2 is YYREEE (reference sequence). The V end lost 4 bases, the J end lost 6 bases, and 17 bases lay between the germline ends. CDR3 residues: CASSPGRDISEQYF. CDR3 bases: TGTGCCAGCAGCCCTGGGCGGGATATCAGCGAGCAGTACTTC.

The V and J genes are TRBV27 and TRBJ2-2; 8 bases align to TRBD1. CDR1 is MNHEY, CDR2 SMNVEV, per germline (reference sequence). CDR3 length: 15 amino acids. V shed 3 bases and J 6 bases; nucleotides not matched to a gene: 6. CDR3 sequence: CASSFRQGLAGELFF. CDR3 coding DNA: TGTGCCAGCAGTTTCCGACAGGGGTTGGCCGGGGAGCTGTTTTTT.

The chain links TRBV7-2 to TRBJ2-3; D ambiguous. Germline-derived CDR1 and CDR2 are SGHTA and FQGNSA. V lost 4 bases to trimming and J lost 5 bases, with 10 bases between them. The CDR3 spans 13 residues. The CDR3 sequence: CASSSAREDTQYF. In nucleotides, the CDR3 is TGTGCCAGCAGCTCCGCACGAGAAGATACGCAGTATTTT.

The V and J genes are TRBV7-2 and TRBJ2-3; no clear D gene. Germline-derived CDR1 and CDR2 are SGHTA and FQGNSA. This CDR3 has 16 residues. V was pared by 5 bases and J by 0 bases, with 15 bases between. CDR3 protein: CASSRDSDLSTDTQYF. CDR3 sequence (DNA): TGTGCCAGCAGCCGCGACTCCGATCTCAGCACAGATACGCAGTATTTT.

This clone was found a few times. The V and J genes are TRBV7-8 and TRBJ1-6, with no clear D. There are 15 residues in the CDR3. V lost 3 bases to trimming and J lost 5 bases, with 11 bases between them. Germline V gene data show CDR1 as SGHVS and CDR2 as FQNEAQ. CDR3 coding DNA: TGTGCCAGCAGCTTCACAGCTACTGATAATTCACCCCTCCACTTT. Protein: CASSFTATDNSPLHF.

The chain is built from TRBV7-2 and TRBJ2-7; 8 bases line up with TRBD2. V was pared by 5 bases and J by 0 bases, with 9 bases of the junction left unmatched. This CDR3 is 16 amino acids long. Germline lookup yields CDR1 SGHTA and CDR2 FQGNSA. The CDR3 DNA reads as TGTGCCAGCAGCCCTAGGGCGGGAGGCCTCTCCTACGAGCAGTACTTC. Protein product: CASSPRAGGLSYEQYF.

This chain links TRBV19 with TRBJ1-5; maybe TRBD1 (5 bases). V was clipped by 7 bases and J by 4 bases, with 17 bases between them. The CDR3 sequence is 15 residues long. Per the germline V gene, CDR1 is LNHDA and CDR2 is SQIVND (reference sequence). CDR3 protein: CASTREFPANQPQHF. The CDR3 region has the DNA TGTGCCAGTACCAGGGAATTCCCCGCAAATCAGCCCCAGCATTTT. Supplemented by reference TRBV19 and TRBJ1-5, the full variable domain reads DGGITQSPKYLFRKEGQNVTLSCEQNLNHDAMYWYRQDPGQGLRLIYYSQIVNDFQKGDIAEGYSVSREKKESFPLTVTSAQKNPTAFYLCASTREFPANQPQHFGDGTRLSIL.

The chain is built from TRBV29-1 and TRBJ1-3; D is uncertain. This CDR3 comprises 11 residues. V gave up 8 bases and J gave up 3 bases, with 8 bases separating them. The germline V gene has CDR1 SQVTM and CDR2 ANQGSEA. The DNA of the CDR3 is TGCAGCTACAGTATTGGAAACACCATATATTTT. Translated, it gives CSYSIGNTIYF.

In regard to this clone: This specimen includes other DNA sequences encoding the same CDR3. CDR3 residues: CASRTTGGREKLFF. In nucleotides, the CDR3 is TGTGCCAGCAGAACAACAGGGGGCCGGGAAAAACTGTTTTTT. The chain recombines TRBV6-5 with TRBJ1-4; 9 bases are shared with TRBD1. J lost 8 bases, V lost 6 bases, and 7 bases had no gene match. The CDR3 runs to 14 residues. Looked up from germline, CDR1 is MNHEY and CDR2 is SVGAGI.

The chain employs TRBV6-6 and TRBJ2-1; 7 bases are shared with TRBD1. CDR3 length equals 14 residues. J gave up 9 bases and V 8 bases, and 13 bases lay outside the gene matches. Germline V CDR1 and CDR2: MNHNY, SVGAGI (reference sequence). The CDR3 DNA follows: TGTGCCAGCCTCCCTACCGACAGGGCCCGTGAGCAGTTCTTC. Amino acids: CASLPTDRAREQFF.

V and J are TRBV4-1 and TRBJ1-5, with no clear D. The CDR3 extends over 16 amino acids. Germline CDR1 reads MGHRA; CDR2 reads YSYEKL. Trimming stripped 0 bases from V and 3 bases from J, with 12 bases between. CDR3 bases: TGCGCCAGCAGCCAAGATGTCCGGGGAATCAATCAGCCCCAGCATTTT. Encoded protein: CASSQDVRGINQPQHF.

CDR3 amino acids: CSVVLTGHSNQPQHF. In DNA, the CDR3 is TGCAGCGTTGTCCTGACAGGTCATAGCAATCAGCCCCAGCATTTT. J is TRBJ1-5 and V is TRBV29-1; weak D call: TRBD1 (6 bases). Germline CDR1 and CDR2: SQVTM and ANQGSEA. The CDR3 has 15 residues. Trimming pared 4 bases from V and 0 bases from J, leaving 13 bases between.

The J gene is TRBJ1-4, the V gene TRBV5-5; weak D call: TRBD1 (6 bases). Germline lookup yields CDR1 SGHKS and CDR2 YYEKEE (reference sequence). V was shortened by 4 bases and J by 8 bases, with 15 bases between the two germline ends. The CDR3 is made up of 14 amino acids. The CDR3 region is CASSLVGGREKLFF. Written as DNA, the CDR3 is TGTGCCAGCAGCCTCGTAGGGGGAAGAGAAAAACTGTTTTTT.

V is TRBV9 and J is TRBJ2-1; 10 nucleotides line up with TRBD1. Germline loops: CDR1 SGDLS, CDR2 YYNGEE. With V trimmed by 3 bases and J by 4 bases, 4 bases remained unmatched. The CDR3 sequence is 15 residues long. For the CDR3, the DNA is TGTGCCAGCAGCGCAGGGACAGGGGTTTACAATGAGCAGTTCTTC. It specifies CASSAGTGVYNEQFF.

The CDR3 spells CASSGQGWNEQFF. CDR3 sequence (DNA): TGTGCCAGCAGTGGACAGGGCTGGAATGAGCAGTTCTTC. This rearrangement joins TRBV28 to TRBJ2-1; 8 bases agree with TRBD1. Germline lookup yields CDR1 MDHEN and CDR2 SYDVKM. The CDR3 contains 13 residues. The junction had 4 bases not matched to a gene; V was cut back by 5 bases and J by 7 bases.

V and J are TRBV28 and TRBJ2-7; D might be TRBD2 (6 bases). Germline CDR1 and CDR2: MDHEN and SYDVKM. The CDR3 loop spans 13 amino acids. V was clipped by 5 bases and J by 2 bases, with 10 bases between them. The CDR3 DNA reads TGTGCCAGCAGTGAGCTAGCGCCCTACGAGCAGTACTTC. Protein: CASSELAPYEQYF.

The chain uses TRBV5-4 and TRBJ1-4, with D possibly TRBD1 on 6 matching bases. CDR1 and CDR2 (germline): SGHNT, YYREEE (reference sequence). V was trimmed by 4 bases and J by 5 bases, leaving 18 bases between them. The CDR3 is 16 amino acids. The CDR3 protein is CASSQRYREGNEKLFF. CDR3 sequence (DNA): TGTGCCAGCAGCCAGCGGTACAGGGAGGGGAATGAAAAACTGTTTTTT.

This clone occurred a few times. The chain has TRBV29-1 and TRBJ2-1; D gene unclear. With 4 bases removed from V and 3 bases from J, the gap between germline ends came to 13 bases. The CDR3 has 14 amino acids. From germline, CDR1 is SQVTM and CDR2 ANQGSEA. The CDR3 nucleotides are TGCAGCGTTGTCTTCCCCACGGTCTACAATGAGCAGTTCTTC. It is translated as CSVVFPTVYNEQFF.

The chain has TRBV6-1 and TRBJ2-7, with TRBD2 matching over 10 bases. This CDR3 spans 15 amino acids. Per germline, CDR1 MNHNS and CDR2 SASEGT. J lost 6 bases, V lost 6 bases, and 11 bases had no gene match. CDR3 sequence reads: CASRGFLAGVIEQYF. DNA of the CDR3: TGTGCCAGCAGGGGATTTCTAGCGGGGGTAATCGAGCAGTACTTC.

The chain carries TRBV5-4 and TRBJ2-1; D uncertain. CDR1 and CDR2 from the germline V gene are SGHNT and YYREEE (reference sequence). Trimming cost V 5 bases and J 1 base, with 13 bases left between them. The CDR3 has 15 amino acids. CDR3 region: CASSLSSGSYNEQFF. The CDR3 region has the DNA TGTGCCAGCAGTCTTTCTAGTGGATCCTACAATGAGCAGTTCTTC.

The rearrangement uses TRBV5-1 and TRBJ1-2, with D possibly being TRBD1 (5 bases). CDR1 is SGHRS, CDR2 YFSETQ, per germline. V lost 0 bases and J 7 bases, leaving 10 bases between the germline ends. The CDR3 is made up of 13 amino acids. The CDR3: CASSLDRSGGYTF. The CDR3 coding sequence is TGCGCCAGCAGCTTGGACAGGTCCGGTGGCTACACCTTC.

The chain links TRBV6-1 to TRBJ1-5; possibly TRBD1 for D (6 bases). Germline V CDR1 and CDR2: MNHNS, SASEGT. The CDR3 extends over 15 amino acids. The V and J ends lost 6 bases and 0 bases respectively, with 12 bases between them. The CDR3 loop reads CASSQNRASNQPQHF. In DNA form, the CDR3 reads TGTGCCAGCAGCCAAAACAGGGCTAGCAATCAGCCCCAGCATTTT.

This clone turned up a few times. The chain combines TRBV28 with TRBJ1-4; D remains ambiguous. The V end was cut by 4 bases, the J end by 2 bases, with 8 bases between. The CDR3 consists of 14 residues. CDR1 and CDR2 (germline): MDHEN, SYDVKM. The CDR3 is CASSSPRTNEKLFF. The DNA of the CDR3 is TGTGCCAGCAGTTCTCCTAGGACTAATGAAAAACTGTTTTTT.

The genes are TRBV5-1 and TRBJ2-2; TRBD2 might be the D (5 bases). Per germline, CDR1 SGHRS and CDR2 YFSETQ. This CDR3 is 14 amino acids long. Trimming took 0 bases from V and 5 from J, leaving 8 bases between them. The DNA of the CDR3 is TGCGCCAGCAGCTTGGGTGAGGGTACCGGGGAGCTGTTTTTT. Encoded protein: CASSLGEGTGELFF.

This clone was recorded once. V and J are TRBV7-9 and TRBJ2-7; 9 bases are a match to TRBD1. This CDR3 contains 15 residues. Germline V gene lookup returns CDR1 SEHNR and CDR2 FQNEAQ (reference sequence). V was clipped by 3 bases and J by 0 bases; unmatched bases: 3. Here the CDR3 DNA reads TGTGCCAGCAGCTTCGGGACAGGGCACTCCTACGAGCAGTACTTC. It encodes CASSFGTGHSYEQYF.

The chain employs TRBV6-6 and TRBJ2-5; TRBD2 matches 10 bases. Germline V gives CDR1 MNHNY, CDR2 SVGAGI (reference sequence). The CDR3 extends over 15 amino acids. Trimming cost V 7 bases and J 5 bases; bases outside gene matches: 10. The CDR3 here is CASIRRSGRVETQYF. As DNA, the CDR3 is TGTGCCAGCATTAGACGGAGCGGGAGGGTGGAGACCCAGTACTTC.